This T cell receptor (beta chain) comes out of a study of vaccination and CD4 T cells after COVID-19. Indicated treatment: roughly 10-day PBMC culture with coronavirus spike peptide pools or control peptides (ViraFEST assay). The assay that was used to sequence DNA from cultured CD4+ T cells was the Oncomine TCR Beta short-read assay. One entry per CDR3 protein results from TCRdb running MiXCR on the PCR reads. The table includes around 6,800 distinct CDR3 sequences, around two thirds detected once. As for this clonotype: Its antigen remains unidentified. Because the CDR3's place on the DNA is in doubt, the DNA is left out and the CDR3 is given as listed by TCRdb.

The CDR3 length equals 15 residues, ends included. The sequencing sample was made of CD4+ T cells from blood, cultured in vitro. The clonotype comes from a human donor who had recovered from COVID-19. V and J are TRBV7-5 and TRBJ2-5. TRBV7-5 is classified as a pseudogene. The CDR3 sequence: CISVSEAPRQETQYF.